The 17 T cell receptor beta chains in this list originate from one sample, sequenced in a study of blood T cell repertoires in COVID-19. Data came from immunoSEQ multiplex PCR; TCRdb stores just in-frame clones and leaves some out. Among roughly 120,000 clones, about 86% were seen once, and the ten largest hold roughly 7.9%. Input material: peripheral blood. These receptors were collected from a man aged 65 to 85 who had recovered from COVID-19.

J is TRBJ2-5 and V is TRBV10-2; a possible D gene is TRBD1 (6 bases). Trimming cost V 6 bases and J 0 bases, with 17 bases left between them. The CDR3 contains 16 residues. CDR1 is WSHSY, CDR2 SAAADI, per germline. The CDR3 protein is CASSNHLGAHQETQYF. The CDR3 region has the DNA TGCGCCAGCAGCAACCACTTGGGGGCCCACCAAGAGACCCAGTACTTC.

The CDR3 DNA reads as TGCGCCAGCAGCTTGGAGGGGGTCCAGCCCCAGCATTTT. Protein sequence: CASSLEGVQPQHF. V is TRBV5-1 and J is TRBJ1-5; possibly TRBD1 for D (6 bases). The CDR3 spans 13 residues. Germline V gives CDR1 SGHRS, CDR2 YFSETQ. Between the trimmed V and J ends, which lost 0 bases and 7 bases, there was a span of 8 bases.

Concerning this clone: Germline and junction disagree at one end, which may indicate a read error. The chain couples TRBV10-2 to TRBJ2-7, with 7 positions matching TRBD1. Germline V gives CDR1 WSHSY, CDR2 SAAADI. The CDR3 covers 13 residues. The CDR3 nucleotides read TGCGCCAGCTCCACAGGGGCGCTCTACGAGGAGGTCTTC. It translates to CASSTGALYEEVF.

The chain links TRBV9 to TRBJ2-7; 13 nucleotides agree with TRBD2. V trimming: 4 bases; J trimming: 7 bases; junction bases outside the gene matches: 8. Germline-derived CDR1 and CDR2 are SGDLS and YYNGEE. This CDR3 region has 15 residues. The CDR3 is CASSSPGLAGLEQYF. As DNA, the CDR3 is TGTGCCAGCAGCTCTCCGGGACTAGCGGGACTGGAGCAGTACTTC.

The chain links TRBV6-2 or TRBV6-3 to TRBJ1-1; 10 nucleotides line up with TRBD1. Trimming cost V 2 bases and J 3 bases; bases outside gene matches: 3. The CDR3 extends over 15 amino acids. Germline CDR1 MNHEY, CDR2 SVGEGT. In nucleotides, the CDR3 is TGTGCCAGCAGTTACCGCGGGACAGGGGACACTGAAGCTTTCTTT. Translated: CASSYRGTGDTEAFF.

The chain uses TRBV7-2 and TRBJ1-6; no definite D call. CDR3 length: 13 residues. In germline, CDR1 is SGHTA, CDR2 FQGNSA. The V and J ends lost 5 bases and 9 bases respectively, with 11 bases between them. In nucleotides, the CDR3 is TGTGCCAGCAGCACGCCTAACGCTTCACCCCTCCACTTT. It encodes CASSTPNASPLHF. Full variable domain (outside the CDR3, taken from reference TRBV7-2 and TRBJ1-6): GAGVSQSPSNKVTEKGKDVELRCDPISGHTALYWYRQSLGQGLEFLIYFQGNSAPDKSGLPSDRFSAERTGGSVSTLTIQRTQQEDSAVYLCASSTPNASPLHFGNGTRLTVT.

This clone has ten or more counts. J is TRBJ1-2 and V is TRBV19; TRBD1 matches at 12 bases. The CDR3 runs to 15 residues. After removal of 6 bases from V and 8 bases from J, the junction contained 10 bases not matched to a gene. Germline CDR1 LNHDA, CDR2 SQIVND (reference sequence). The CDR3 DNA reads TGTGCCAGTAGGTCCGGGACAGGGGGCTCGCGGGGCTACACCTTC. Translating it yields CASRSGTGGSRGYTF.

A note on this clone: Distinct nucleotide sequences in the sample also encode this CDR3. CDR3 bases: TGTGCCAGCAGCCCGGGTACCTACAATGAGCAGTTCTTC. Translation gives CASSPGTYNEQFF. The rearrangement joins TRBV11-1 to TRBJ2-1, with D hard to call. V lost 5 bases, J lost 2 bases, and 7 bases lay in between. Per the germline V gene, CDR1 is SGHAT and CDR2 is FQDESV (reference sequence). The CDR3 covers 13 residues.

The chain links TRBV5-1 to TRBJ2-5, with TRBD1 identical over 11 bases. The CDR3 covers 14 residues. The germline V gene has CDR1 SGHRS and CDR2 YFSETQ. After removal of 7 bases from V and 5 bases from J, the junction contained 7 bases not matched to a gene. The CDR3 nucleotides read TGCGCCAGCGGACAGGGGGCATTAGCGGAGACCCAGTACTTC. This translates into CASGQGALAETQYF.

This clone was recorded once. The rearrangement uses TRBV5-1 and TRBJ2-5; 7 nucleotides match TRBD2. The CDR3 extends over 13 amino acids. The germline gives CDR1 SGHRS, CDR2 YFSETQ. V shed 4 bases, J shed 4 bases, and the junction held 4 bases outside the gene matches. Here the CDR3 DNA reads TGCGCCAGCAGCCTTGGACTAGTAGAGACCCAGTACTTC. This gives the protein CASSLGLVETQYF.

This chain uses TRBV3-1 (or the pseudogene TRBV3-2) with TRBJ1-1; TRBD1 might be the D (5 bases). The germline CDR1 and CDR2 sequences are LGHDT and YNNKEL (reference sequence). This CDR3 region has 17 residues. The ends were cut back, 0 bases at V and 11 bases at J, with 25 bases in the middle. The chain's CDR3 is CASSQDLMGGSSRPAFF. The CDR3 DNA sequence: TGTGCCAGCAGCCAAGATCTGATGGGGGGGAGTAGTCGTCCGGCTTTCTTT.

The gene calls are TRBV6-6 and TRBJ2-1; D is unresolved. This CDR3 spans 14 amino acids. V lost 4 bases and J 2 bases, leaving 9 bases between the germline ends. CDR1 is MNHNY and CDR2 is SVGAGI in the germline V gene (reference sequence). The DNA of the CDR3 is TGTGCCAGCAGTTCGTCGAACACCTACAATGAGCAGTTCTTC. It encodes CASSSSNTYNEQFF.

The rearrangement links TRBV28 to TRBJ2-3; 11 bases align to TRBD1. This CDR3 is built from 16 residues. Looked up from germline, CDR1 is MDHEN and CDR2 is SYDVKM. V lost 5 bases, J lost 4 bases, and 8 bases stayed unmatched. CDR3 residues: CASSVAPGQGADTQYF. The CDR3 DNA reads TGTGCCAGCAGTGTCGCACCGGGACAGGGGGCAGATACGCAGTATTTT.

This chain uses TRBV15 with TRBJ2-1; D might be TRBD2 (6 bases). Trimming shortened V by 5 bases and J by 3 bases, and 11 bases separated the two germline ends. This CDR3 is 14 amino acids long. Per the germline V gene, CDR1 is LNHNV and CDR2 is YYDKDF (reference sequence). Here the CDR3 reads CATSPRGSYNEQFF. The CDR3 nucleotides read TGTGCCACCAGCCCCCGGGGGAGCTACAATGAGCAGTTCTTC.

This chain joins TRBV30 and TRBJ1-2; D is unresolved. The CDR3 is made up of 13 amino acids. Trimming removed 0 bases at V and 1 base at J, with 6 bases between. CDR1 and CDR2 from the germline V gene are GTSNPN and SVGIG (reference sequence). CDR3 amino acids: CAWSVPLNYGYTF. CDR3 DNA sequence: TGTGCCTGGAGTGTTCCCCTTAACTATGGCTACACCTTC.

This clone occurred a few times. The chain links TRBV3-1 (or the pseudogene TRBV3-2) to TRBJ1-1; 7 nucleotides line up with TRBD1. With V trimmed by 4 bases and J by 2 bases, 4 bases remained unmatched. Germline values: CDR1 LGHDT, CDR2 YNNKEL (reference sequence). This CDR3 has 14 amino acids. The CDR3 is CASSLQGSNTEAFF. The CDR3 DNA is TGTGCCAGCAGCCTACAGGGGTCTAACACTGAAGCTTTCTTT.

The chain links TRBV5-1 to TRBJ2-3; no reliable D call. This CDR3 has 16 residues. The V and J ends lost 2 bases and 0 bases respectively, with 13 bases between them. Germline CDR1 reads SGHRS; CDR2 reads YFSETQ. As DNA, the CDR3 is TGCGCCAGCAGCTTTGGATTTACAGAGAGCACAGATACGCAGTATTTT. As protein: CASSFGFTESTDTQYF.